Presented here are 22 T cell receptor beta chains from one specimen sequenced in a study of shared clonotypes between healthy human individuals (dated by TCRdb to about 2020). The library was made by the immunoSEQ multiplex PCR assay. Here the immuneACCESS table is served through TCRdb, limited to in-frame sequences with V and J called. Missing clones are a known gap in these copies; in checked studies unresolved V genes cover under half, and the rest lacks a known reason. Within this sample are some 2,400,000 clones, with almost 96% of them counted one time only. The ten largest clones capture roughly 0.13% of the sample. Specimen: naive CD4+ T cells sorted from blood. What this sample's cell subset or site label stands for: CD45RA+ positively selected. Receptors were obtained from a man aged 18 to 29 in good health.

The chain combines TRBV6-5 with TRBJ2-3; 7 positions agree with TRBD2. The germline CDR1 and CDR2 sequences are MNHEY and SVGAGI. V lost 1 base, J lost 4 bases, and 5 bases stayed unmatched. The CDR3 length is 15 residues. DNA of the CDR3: TGTGCCAGCAGTTACTGGTTGGGGAGGGCAGATACGCAGTATTTT. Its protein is CASSYWLGRADTQYF.

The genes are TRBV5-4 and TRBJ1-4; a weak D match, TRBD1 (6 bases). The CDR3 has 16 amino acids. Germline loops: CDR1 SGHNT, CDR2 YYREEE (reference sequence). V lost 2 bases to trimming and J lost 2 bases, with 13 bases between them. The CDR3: CASSLSGAKTNEKLFF. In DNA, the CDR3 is TGTGCCAGCAGCTTATCAGGGGCTAAGACTAATGAAAAACTGTTTTTT.

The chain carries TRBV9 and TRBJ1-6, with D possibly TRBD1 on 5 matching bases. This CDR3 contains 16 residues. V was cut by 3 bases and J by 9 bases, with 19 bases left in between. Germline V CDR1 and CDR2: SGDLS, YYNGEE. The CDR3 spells CASSGGLVGEGSPLHF. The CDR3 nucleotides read TGTGCCAGCAGCGGAGGCTTGGTGGGGGAGGGTTCACCCCTCCACTTT.

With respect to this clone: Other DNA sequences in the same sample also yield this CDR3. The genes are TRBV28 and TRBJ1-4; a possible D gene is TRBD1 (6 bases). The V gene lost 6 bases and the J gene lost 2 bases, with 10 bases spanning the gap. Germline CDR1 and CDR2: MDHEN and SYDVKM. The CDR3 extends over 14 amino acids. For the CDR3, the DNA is TGTGCCAGCAGCGAGGGGGGCACTAATGAAAAACTGTTTTTT. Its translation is CASSEGGTNEKLFF.

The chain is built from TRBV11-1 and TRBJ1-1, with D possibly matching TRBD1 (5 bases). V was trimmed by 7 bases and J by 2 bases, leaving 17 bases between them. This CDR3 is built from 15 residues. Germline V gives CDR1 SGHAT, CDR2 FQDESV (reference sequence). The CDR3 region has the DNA TGTGCCAGCACTCGTCGCACAGGTCTTAACACTGAAGCTTTCTTT. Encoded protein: CASTRRTGLNTEAFF.

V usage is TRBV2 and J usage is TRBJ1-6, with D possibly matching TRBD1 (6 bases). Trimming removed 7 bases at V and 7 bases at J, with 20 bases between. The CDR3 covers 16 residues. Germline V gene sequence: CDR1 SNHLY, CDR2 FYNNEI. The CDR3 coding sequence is TGTGCCAGCATCCTTTCGGACAGTAAAAGGAATTCACCCCTCCACTTT. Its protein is CASILSDSKRNSPLHF.

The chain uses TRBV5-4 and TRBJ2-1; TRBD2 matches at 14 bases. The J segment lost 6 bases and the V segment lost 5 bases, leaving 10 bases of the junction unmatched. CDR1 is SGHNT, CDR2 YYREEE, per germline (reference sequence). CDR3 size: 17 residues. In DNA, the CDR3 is TGTGCCAGCAGTAGGGGACTAGCGGGGGTAGTCGGCAATGAGCAGTTCTTC. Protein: CASSRGLAGVVGNEQFF.

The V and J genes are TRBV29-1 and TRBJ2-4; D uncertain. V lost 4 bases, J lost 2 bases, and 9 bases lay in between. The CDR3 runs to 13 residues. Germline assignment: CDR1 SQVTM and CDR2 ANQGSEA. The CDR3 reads CSVGGHPKNIQYF. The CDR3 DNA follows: TGCAGCGTTGGTGGGCATCCCAAAAACATTCAGTACTTC.

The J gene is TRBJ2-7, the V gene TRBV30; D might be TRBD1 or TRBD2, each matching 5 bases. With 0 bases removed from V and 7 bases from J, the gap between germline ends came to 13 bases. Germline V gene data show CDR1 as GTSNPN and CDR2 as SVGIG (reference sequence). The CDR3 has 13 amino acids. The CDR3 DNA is TGTGCCTGGAGTGTTGGGGGAATCTCGGAGCAGTACTTC. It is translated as CAWSVGGISEQYF.

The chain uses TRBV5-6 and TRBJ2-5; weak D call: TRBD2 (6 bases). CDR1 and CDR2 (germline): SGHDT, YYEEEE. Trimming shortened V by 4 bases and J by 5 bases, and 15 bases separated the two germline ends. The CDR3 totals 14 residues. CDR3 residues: CASSRIGGTETQYF. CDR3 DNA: TGTGCCAGCAGCCGTATTGGGGGGACGGAGACCCAGTACTTC. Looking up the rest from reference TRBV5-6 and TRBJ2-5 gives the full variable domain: DAGVTQSPTHLIKTRGQQVTLRCSPKSGHDTVSWYQQALGQGPQFIFQYYEEEERQRGNFPDRFSGHQFPNYSSELNVNALLLGDSALYLCASSRIGGTETQYFGPGTRLLVL.

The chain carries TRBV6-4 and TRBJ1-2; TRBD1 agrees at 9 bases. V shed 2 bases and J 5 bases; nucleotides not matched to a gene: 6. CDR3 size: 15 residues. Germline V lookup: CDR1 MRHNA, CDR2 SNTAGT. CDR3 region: CASSDGTGLSYGYTF. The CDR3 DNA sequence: TGTGCCAGCAGTGACGGGACAGGGTTGTCGTATGGCTACACCTTC.

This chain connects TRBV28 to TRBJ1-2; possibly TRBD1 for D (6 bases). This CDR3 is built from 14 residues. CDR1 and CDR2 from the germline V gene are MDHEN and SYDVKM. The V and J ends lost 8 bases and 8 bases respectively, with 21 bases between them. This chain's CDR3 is CASGGGRGLFGYTF. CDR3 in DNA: TGTGCCAGCGGTGGAGGCAGGGGATTATTCGGCTACACCTTC.

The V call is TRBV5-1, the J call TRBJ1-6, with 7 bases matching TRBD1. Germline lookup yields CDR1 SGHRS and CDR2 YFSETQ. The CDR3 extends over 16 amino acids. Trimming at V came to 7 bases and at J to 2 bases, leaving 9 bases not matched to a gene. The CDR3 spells CASATGAMAYNSPLHF. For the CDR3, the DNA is TGCGCCAGCGCTACAGGGGCCATGGCCTATAATTCACCCCTCCACTTT.

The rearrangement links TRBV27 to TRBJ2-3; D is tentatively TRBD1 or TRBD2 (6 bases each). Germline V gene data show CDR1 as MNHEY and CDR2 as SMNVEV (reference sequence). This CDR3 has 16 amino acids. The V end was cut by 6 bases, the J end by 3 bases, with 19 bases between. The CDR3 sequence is CASRQERGAQTDTQYF. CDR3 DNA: TGTGCCAGCAGGCAAGAGAGGGGGGCGCAAACAGATACGCAGTATTTT.

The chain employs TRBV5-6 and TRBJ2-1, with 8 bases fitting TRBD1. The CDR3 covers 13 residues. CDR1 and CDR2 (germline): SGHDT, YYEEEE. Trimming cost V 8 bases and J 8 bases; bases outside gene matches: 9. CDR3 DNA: TGTGCCAGTAGACAGGGGTCTGTCCATGAGCAGTTCTTC. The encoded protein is CASRQGSVHEQFF.

CDR3 protein: CASSPTTSALGQYF. For the CDR3, the DNA is TGTGCCAGCTCCCCAACGACTAGCGCGCTTGGGCAGTACTTC. The J gene is TRBJ2-7, the V gene TRBV18, with TRBD2 identical over 8 bases. Germline CDR1 reads KGHSH; CDR2 reads LQKENI. The CDR3 loop spans 14 amino acids. V lost 6 bases to trimming and J lost 9 bases; unmatched junction nucleotides: 13. Based on the CDR3 plus reference TRBV18 and TRBJ2-7, the full variable domain is NAGVMQNPRHLVRRRGQEARLRCSPMKGHSHVYWYRQLPEEGLKFMVYLQKENIIDESGMPKERFSAEFPKEGPSILRIQQVVRGDSAAYFCASSPTTSALGQYFGPGTRLTVT.

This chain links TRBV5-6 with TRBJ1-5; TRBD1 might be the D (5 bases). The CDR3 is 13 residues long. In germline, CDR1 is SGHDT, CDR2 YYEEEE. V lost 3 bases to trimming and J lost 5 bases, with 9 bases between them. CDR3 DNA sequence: TGTGCCAGCAGCTGGGGGGTGGATCAGCCCCAGCATTTT. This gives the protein CASSWGVDQPQHF.

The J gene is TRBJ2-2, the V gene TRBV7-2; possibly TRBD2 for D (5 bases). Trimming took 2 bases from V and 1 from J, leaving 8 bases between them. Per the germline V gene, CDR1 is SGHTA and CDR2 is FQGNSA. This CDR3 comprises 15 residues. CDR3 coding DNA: TGTGCCAGCAGCTTATCTGCGGGGAACACCGGGGAGCTGTTTTTT. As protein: CASSLSAGNTGELFF.

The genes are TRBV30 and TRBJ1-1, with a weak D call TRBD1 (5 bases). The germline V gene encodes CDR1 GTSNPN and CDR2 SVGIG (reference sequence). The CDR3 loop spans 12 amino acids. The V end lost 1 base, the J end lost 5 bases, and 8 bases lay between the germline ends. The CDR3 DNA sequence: TGTGCCTGGAGTGCCCGACAGACTGAAGCTTTCTTT. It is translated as CAWSARQTEAFF.

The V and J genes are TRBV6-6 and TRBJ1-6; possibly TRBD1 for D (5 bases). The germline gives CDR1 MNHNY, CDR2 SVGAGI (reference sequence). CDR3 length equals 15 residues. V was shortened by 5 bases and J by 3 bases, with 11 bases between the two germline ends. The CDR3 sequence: CASSTGLGYNSPLHF. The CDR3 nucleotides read TGTGCCAGCAGTACAGGACTGGGCTATAATTCACCCCTCCACTTT.

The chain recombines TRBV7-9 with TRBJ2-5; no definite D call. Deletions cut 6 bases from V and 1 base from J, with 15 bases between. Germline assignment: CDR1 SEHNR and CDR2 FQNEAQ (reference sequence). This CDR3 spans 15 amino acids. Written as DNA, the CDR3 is TGTGCCAGCAGTTTACCAGACACCTTCCAAGAGACCCAGTACTTC. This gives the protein CASSLPDTFQETQYF.

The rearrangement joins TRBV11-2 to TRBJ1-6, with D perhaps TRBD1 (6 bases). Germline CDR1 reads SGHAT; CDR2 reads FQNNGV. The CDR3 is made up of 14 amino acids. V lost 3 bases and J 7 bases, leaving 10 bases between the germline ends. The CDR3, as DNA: TGTGCCAGCAGCTTGGACAGTTTCAATTCACCCCTCCACTTT. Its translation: CASSLDSFNSPLHF.